This T cell receptor beta chain is from a study of blood T cells in healthy people across ages. Samples had at least 7 million PBMCs isolated from them. Per germline, CDR1 MNHEY and CDR2 SMNVEV (reference sequence). The CDR3 loop spans 14 amino acids. V lost 4 bases to trimming and J lost 6 bases; unmatched junction nucleotides: 5. For the second PCR, which ran for roughly 7 to 11 cycles, a sample-barcoded 5' primer and a J-beta primer mix were used. Tagging of each cDNA molecule was performed by a template-switch adaptor with 12 random nucleotides. TCRdb analysed the 5' RACE reads with MiXCR anew, one entry per CDR3 protein. The table has 1.2 million to 1.5 million distinct CDR3 sequences, roughly 60% seen once.

V gene TRBV27 combines with J gene TRBJ1-5; TRBD1 matches at 8 bases. This clonotype was obtained from a man younger than 35 in good health. Sequences were obtained from blood. CDR3 coding DNA: TGTGCCAGCAGTTACAGGGGGTTTAGTCAGCCCCAGCATTTT. Its protein is CASSYRGFSQPQHF.